This T cell receptor beta chain was observed in a study of OX40 agonist ivuxolimab in advanced cancers. Regarding the study as a whole: Doses of 0.1 to 3.0 mg/kg were accompanied by clonal expansion of CD4+ and CD8+ blood T cells by week 6.

Note on this clone: The antigen remains undetermined.

This table comes from immunoSEQ multiplex PCR, and its TCRdb copy is limited to in-frame clones, with some not included. This table has 70,000 or so clones, roughly 89% appearing once. V lost 2 bases to trimming and J lost 8 bases, with 14 bases between them. CDR1 and CDR2 (germline): SGHDT, YYEEEE. The CDR3 is 14 residues long. This specimen was CD4+ or CD8+ T cells sorted from blood, taken in a trial of the OX40 agonist ivuxolimab. V gene TRBV5-6 combines with J gene TRBJ2-1, with D tentatively TRBD2 (6 bases). The receptor was isolated from an adult with an advanced solid tumor such as melanoma, head and neck, liver or kidney cancer. CDR3 amino acids: CASSFDSGGYEQFF. CDR3 in DNA: TGTGCCAGCAGCTTTGATAGTGGAGGGTATGAGCAGTTCTTC.